Below, 6 T cell receptor beta chains from the same sample are listed, as sequenced in a study of technical replicates of blood from a few donors. Using immunoSEQ multiplex PCR, the repertoire was profiled, and TCRdb retains in-frame clones only, with some absent. The sample lists about 75,000 clones; around 97% were seen once. Sequenced material: T cells isolated from PBMCs. These receptor sequences come from a human donor in good health.

The CDR3 coding sequence is TGTGCCAGCAGCGGGACAGGGTACGGCTACACCTTC. It codes for CASSGTGYGYTF. The chain links TRBV5-8 to TRBJ1-2; 9 positions match TRBD1. Germline assignment: CDR1 SGHTS and CDR2 YDEGEE. The CDR3 has 12 residues. Trimming at V came to 4 bases and at J to 8 bases, leaving 3 bases not matched to a gene.

A single count supports this clone. Other DNA sequences within the sample encode an identical CDR3. The rearrangement uses TRBV5-1 and TRBJ2-7, with 7 bases identical to TRBD1. The CDR3 has 14 residues. Germline CDR1 is SGHRS and CDR2 is YFSETQ. Germline trimming cut 0 bases from V and 0 bases from J; bases unmatched to any gene: 0. CDR3 bases: TGCGCCAGCAGCTTGGGGGACAGCTCCTACGAGCAGTACTTC. Translating gives CASSLGDSSYEQYF.

The chain recombines TRBV9 with TRBJ1-1; TRBD1 matches at 7 bases. V was clipped by 2 bases and J by 7 bases; unmatched bases: 8. The CDR3 length is 14 residues. Germline CDR1 reads SGDLS; CDR2 reads YYNGEE. The CDR3, as DNA: TGTGCCAGCAGCGTCGGAGGGGGCGAGATTGAAGCTTTCTTT. It encodes CASSVGGGEIEAFF.

DNA for the CDR3: TGCGCCAGCAGCTTGGTCTCTTACGAGCAGTACTTC. Translating gives CASSLVSYEQYF. The J gene is TRBJ2-7, the V gene TRBV5-1; D unclear. V lost 0 bases, J lost 4 bases, and 5 bases lay in between. The CDR3 totals 12 residues. The V gene's germline CDR1 is SGHRS and CDR2 YFSETQ.

J is TRBJ2-7 and V is TRBV2; TRBD2 is a possible D gene (6 bases). The germline V gene encodes CDR1 SNHLY and CDR2 FYNNEI. This CDR3 region has 14 residues. V gave up 1 base and J gave up 6 bases, with 13 bases separating them. CDR3 DNA: TGTGCCAGCAGTGAAGGGAGGGCCGGTAGCGAGCAGTACTTC. This translates into CASSEGRAGSEQYF. The complete variable domain, with remaining parts taken from reference TRBV2 and TRBJ2-7, reads EPEVTQTPSHQVTQMGQEVILRCVPISNHLYFYWYRQILGQKVEFLVSFYNNEISEKSEIFDDQFSVERPDGSNFTLKIRSTKLEDSAMYFCASSEGRAGSEQYFGPGTRLTVT.

This clone was counted a single time. The chain links TRBV18 to TRBJ1-1, with TRBD1 as a possible D gene (6 bases). Per germline, CDR1 KGHSH and CDR2 LQKENI. V lost 6 bases, J lost 6 bases, and 20 bases lay in between. The CDR3 spans 15 residues. The CDR3 DNA follows: TGTGCCAGCTCGCCAGGTACAGGGTATTACGCTGAAGCTTTCTTT. Translated, it gives CASSPGTGYYAEAFF.